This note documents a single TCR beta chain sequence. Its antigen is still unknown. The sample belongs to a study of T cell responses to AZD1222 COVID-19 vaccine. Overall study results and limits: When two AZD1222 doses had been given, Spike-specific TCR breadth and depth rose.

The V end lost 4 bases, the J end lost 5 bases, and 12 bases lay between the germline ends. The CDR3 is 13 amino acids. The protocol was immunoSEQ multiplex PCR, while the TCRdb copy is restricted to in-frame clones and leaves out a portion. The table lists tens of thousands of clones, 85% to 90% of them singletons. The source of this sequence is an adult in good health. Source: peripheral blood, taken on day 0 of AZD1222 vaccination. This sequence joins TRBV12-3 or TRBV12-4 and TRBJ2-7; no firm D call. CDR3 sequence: CASSYDNPDEQYF. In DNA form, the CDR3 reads TGTGCCAGCAGTTATGACAACCCTGACGAGCAGTACTTC.